Detailed here is one TCR beta chain. Its specificity is not known. The data were taken from a study of T cell responses to AZD1222 COVID-19 vaccine. Trimming pared 6 bases from V and 10 bases from J, leaving 10 bases between. The CDR3 loop spans 12 amino acids. Germline lookup yields CDR1 MDHEN and CDR2 SYDVKM. Study-wide points: Reports indicate that nearly half of spike-specific TCRs are directed at unmutated variant regions. Repertoire sampling happened only post peak T cell response. Baseline seropositivity occurred in only a handful of AZD1222 recipients.

The data were produced by immunoSEQ multiplex PCR, yet TCRdb's version contains in-frame clones alone and is incomplete. The data hold 90,000 to 120,000 clones, with just over 90% observed a single time. Samples with a second dose at about 4 or about 12 weeks were pooled together. This sequence originates from an adult who received the AZD1222 COVID-19 vaccine. V usage is TRBV28 and J usage is TRBJ1-6; D is undetermined. The sequences come from peripheral blood, collected 28 days after the second AZD1222 dose. In DNA form, the CDR3 reads TGTGCCAGCAGCAAGGGAAGGTCACCCCTCCACTTT. Translating it yields CASSKGRSPLHF.